This T cell receptor (beta chain) was profiled in a study of identical twins. Whole-study findings and limits: Abundant beta clonotypes from cord blood bore fewer insertions; memory repertoires lacked this pattern.

The sample holds many counts of this clonotype. Its antigen is still unknown. Only healthy Caucasians were included as donors. From the 5' RACE reads, TCRdb called clonotypes with MiXCR, one entry per CDR3 protein. This sample has 150,000 or so distinct CDR3 sequences, with under 4.5% found just once. The clonotype was recovered from a man aged 18 to 29 in good health. The specimen was memory T cells sorted from blood.

CDR3 in amino acids: CASSESLAAGELFF. The CDR3 bases are TGTGCCAGCAGTGAAAGCCTAGCGGCCGGGGAGCTGTTTTTT. This chain uses TRBV2 with TRBJ2-2, with TRBD2 identical over 7 bases. This CDR3 is built from 14 residues. The germline V gene encodes CDR1 SNHLY and CDR2 FYNNEI. V dropped 2 bases and J dropped 6; count of bases not matched to a gene: 3.